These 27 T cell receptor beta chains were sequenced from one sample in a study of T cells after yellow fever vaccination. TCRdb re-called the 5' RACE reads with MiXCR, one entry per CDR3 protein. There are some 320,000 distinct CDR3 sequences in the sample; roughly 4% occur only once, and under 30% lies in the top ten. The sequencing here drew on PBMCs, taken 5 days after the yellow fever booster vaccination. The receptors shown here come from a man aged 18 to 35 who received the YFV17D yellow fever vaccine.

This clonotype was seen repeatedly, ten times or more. CDR3 DNA: TGCGCCAGCAGGGGCAGTCAGAACACTGAAGCTTTCTTT. Its protein product is CASRGSQNTEAFF. V is TRBV10-2 and J is TRBJ1-1, with D unclear. Per the germline V gene, CDR1 is WSHSY and CDR2 is SAAADI. V gave up 6 bases and J gave up 1 base, with 9 bases separating them. The CDR3 totals 13 residues.

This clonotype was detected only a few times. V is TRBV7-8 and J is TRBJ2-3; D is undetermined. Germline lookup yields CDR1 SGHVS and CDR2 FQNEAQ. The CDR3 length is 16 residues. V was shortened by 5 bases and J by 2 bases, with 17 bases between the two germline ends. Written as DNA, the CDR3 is TGTGCCAGCAGCCGCACCCTACTACAACTCACAGATACGCAGTATTTT. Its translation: CASSRTLLQLTDTQYF.

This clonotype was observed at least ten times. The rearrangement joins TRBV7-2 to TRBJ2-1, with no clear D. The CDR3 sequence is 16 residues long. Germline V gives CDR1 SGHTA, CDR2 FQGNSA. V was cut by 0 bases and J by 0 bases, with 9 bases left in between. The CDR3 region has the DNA TGTGCCAGCAGCTTAGCGGCCAGTAGCTCCTACAATGAGCAGTTCTTC. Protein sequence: CASSLAASSSYNEQFF.

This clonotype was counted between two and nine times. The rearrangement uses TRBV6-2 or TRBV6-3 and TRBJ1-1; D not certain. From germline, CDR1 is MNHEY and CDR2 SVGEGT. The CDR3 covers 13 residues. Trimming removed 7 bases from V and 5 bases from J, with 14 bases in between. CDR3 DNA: TGTGCCAGCAAGGTCCCCCTGGGTACTGAAGCTTTCTTT. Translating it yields CASKVPLGTEAFF.

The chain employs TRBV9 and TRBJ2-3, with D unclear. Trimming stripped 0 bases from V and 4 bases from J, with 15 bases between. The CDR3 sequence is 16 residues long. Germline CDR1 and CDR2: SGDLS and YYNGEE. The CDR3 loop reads CASSVGGFTGADTQYF. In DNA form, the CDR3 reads TGTGCCAGCAGCGTAGGGGGTTTCACGGGCGCAGATACGCAGTATTTT.

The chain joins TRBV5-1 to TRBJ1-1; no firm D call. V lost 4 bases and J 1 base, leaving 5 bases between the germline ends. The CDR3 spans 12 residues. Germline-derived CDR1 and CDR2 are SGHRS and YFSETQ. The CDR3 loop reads CASSPENTEAFF. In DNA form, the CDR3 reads TGCGCCAGCAGCCCAGAGAACACTGAAGCTTTCTTT.

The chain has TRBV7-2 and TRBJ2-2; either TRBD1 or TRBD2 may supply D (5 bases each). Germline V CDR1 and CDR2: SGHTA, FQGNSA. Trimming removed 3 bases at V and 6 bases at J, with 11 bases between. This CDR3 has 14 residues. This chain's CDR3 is CASSFAGDPGELFF. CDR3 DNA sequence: TGTGCCAGCAGCTTTGCCGGGGACCCCGGGGAGCTGTTTTTT.

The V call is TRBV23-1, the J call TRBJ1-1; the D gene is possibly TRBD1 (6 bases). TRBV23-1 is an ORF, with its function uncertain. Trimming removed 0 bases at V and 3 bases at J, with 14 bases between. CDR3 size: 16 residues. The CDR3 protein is CASSQSGWGGHTEAFF. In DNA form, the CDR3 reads TGCGCCAGCAGTCAATCCGGGTGGGGGGGGCACACTGAAGCTTTCTTT.

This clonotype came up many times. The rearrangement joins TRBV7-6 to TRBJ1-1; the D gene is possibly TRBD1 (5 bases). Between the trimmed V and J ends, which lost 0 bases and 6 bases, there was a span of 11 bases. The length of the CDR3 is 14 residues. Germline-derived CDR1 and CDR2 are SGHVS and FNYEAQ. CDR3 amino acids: CASSLASIRAEAFF. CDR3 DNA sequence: TGTGCCAGCAGCTTAGCCTCAATCAGGGCTGAAGCTTTCTTT.

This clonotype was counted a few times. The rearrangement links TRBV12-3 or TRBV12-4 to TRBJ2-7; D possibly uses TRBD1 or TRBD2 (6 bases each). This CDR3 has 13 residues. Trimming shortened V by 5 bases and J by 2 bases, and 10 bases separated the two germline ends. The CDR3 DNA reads TGTGCCAGCAGTGCAGGGGAGGCCTACGAGCAGTACTTC. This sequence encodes CASSAGEAYEQYF.

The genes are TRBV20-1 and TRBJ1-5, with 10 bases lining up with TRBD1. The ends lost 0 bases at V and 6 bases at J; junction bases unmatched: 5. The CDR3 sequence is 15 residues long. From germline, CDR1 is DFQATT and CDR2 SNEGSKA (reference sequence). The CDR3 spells CSARDVTGGSQPQHF. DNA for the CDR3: TGCAGTGCTAGAGATGTGACAGGGGGCAGTCAGCCCCAGCATTTT.

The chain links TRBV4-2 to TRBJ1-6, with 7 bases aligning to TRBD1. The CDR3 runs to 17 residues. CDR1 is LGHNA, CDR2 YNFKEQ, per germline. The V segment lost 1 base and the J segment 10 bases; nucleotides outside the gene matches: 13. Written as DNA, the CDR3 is TGTGCCAGCAGCCAAGCCGGCCCCACAGGGGCACGGTCACCCCTCCACTTT. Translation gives CASSQAGPTGARSPLHF.

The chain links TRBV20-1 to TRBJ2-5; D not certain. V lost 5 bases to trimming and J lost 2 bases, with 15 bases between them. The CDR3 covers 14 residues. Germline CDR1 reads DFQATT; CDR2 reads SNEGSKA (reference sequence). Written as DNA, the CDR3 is TGCAGTGCTCTGAAGCCGCCCGATCAAGAGACCCAGTACTTC. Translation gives CSALKPPDQETQYF.

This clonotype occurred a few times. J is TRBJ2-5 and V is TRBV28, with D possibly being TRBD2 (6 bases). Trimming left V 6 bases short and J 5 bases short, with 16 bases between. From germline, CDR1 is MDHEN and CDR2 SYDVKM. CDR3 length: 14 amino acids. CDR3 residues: CASRAGRLRETQYF. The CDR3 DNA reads TGTGCCAGCAGGGCAGGGAGGCTTCGGGAGACCCAGTACTTC.

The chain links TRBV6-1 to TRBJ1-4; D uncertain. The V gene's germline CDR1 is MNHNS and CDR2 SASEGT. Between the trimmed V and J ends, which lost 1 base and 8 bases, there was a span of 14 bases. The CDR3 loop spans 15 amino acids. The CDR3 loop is CASSEVRGFREKLFF. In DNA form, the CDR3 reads TGTGCCAGCAGTGAAGTTCGTGGGTTTCGAGAAAAACTGTTTTTT.

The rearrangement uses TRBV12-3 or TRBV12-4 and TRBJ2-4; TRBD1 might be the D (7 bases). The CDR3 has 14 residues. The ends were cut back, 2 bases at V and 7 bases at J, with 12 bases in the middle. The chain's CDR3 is CASSLKGAGNIQYF. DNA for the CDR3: TGTGCCAGCAGTTTAAAGGGGGCGGGGAACATTCAGTACTTC.

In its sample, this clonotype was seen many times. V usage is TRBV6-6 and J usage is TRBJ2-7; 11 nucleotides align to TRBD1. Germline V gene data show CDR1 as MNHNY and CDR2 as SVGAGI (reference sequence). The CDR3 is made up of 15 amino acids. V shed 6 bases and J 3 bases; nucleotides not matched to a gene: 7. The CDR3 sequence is CASRPGQGGDYEQYV. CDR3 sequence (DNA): TGTGCCAGCAGGCCGGGACAGGGGGGTGACTACGAGCAGTACGTC.

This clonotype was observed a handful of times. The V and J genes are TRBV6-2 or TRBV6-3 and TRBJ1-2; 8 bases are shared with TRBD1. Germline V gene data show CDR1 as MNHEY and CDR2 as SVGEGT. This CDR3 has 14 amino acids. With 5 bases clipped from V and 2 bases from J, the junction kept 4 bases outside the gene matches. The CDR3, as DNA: TGTGCCAGCAGTACTCGGACAGGGAACTATGGCTACACCTTC. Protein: CASSTRTGNYGYTF.

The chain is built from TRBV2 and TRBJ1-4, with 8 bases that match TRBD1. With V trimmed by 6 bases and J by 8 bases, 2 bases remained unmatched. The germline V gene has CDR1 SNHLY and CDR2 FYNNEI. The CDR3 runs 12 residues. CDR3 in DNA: TGTGCCAGCAGAACAGGGGGGGAAAAACTGTTTTTT. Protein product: CASRTGGEKLFF.

As DNA, the CDR3 is TGTGCCAGCAGGCGCAGGGCGTCGGTCAACGAGCAGTACGTC. Its protein is CASRRRASVNEQYV. The rearrangement joins TRBV2 to TRBJ2-7; a possible D gene is TRBD1 (5 bases). This CDR3 contains 14 residues. V was trimmed by 6 bases and J by 5 bases, leaving 17 bases between them. Germline CDR1 and CDR2: SNHLY and FYNNEI.

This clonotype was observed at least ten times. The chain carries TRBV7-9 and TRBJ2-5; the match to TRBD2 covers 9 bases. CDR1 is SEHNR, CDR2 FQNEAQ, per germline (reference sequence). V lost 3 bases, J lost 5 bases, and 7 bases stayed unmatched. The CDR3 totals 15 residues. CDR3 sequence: CASSFFGGGAETQYF. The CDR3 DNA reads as TGTGCCAGCAGCTTCTTTGGCGGGGGGGCTGAGACCCAGTACTTC.

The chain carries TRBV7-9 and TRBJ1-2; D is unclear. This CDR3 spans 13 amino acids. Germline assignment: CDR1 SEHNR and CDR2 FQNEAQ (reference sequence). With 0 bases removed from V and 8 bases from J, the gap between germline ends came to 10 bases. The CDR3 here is CASSLADAPGYTF. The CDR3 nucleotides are TGTGCCAGCAGCTTAGCAGATGCCCCCGGCTACACCTTC.

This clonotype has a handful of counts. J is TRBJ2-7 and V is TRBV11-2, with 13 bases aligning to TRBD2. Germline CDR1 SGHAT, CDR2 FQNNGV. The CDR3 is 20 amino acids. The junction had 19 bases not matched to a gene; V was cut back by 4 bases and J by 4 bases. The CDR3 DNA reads TGTGCCAGCAGCTCCTTGTCGGGTGTGGGGACTAGCGGGGTACCTTACGAGCAGTACTTC. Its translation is CASSSLSGVGTSGVPYEQYF.

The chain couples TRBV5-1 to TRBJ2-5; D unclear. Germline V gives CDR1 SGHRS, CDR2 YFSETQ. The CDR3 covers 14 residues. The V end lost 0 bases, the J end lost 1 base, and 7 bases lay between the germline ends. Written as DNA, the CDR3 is TGCGCCAGCAGCTTGGGCTTCAGCCAAGAGACCCAGTACTTC. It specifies CASSLGFSQETQYF.

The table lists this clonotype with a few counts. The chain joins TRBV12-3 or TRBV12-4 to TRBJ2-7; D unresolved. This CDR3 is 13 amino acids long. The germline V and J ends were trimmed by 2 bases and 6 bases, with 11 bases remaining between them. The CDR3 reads CASSLIRLGEQYF. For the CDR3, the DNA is TGTGCCAGCAGTTTAATCCGGCTCGGCGAGCAGTACTTC.

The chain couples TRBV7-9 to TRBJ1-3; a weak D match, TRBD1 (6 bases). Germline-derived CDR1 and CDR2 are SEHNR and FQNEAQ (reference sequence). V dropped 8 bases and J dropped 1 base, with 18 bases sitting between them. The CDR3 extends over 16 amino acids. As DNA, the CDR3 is TGTGCCAGCCAGGTACAGGGCGCCCATTCTGGAAACACCATATATTTT. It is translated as CASQVQGAHSGNTIYF.

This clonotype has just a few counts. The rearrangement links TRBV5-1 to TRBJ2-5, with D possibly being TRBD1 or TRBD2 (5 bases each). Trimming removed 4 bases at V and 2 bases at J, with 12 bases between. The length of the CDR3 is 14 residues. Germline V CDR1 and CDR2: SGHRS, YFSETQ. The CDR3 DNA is TGCGCCAGCAGCGGGGGACGGATACAAGAGACCCAGTACTTC. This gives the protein CASSGGRIQETQYF.